The 8 T cell receptor beta chains below come from one sample, sequenced in a study of metastatic and nonmetastatic thyroid tumors. TCRdb re-called clones from the PCR reads using MiXCR. The table lists tens of thousands of clones, 9.5% to 15% of them singletons. No patient had received any treatment before thyroid surgery. The specimen was tumor tissue. All receptors come from a female donor with papillary thyroid cancer or a benign thyroid nodule (not recorded which). Some clones in this sample may be carry-over from other donors' samples.

This clone was detected only a few times. This chain joins TRBV24-1 and TRBJ1-1; D is unresolved. Germline V lookup: CDR1 KGHDR, CDR2 SFDVKD. This CDR3 comprises 12 residues. V lost 6 bases and J 7 bases, leaving 11 bases between the germline ends. CDR3 in amino acids: CATSHPRGEAFF. The CDR3 region has the DNA TGTGCCACCAGTCACCCGCGGGGTGAAGCTTTCTTT.

This clone has ten or more counts. A much more abundant neighbour one base away suggests this may be a read error. This specimen includes other DNA sequences encoding the same CDR3. The CDR3 protein is CASYGAGELFF. CDR3 DNA: TGTGCCAGCTACGGTGCCGGGGAGCTGTTTTTT. The chain carries TRBV2 and TRBJ2-2; no reliable D call. This CDR3 region has 11 residues. V lost 8 bases and J lost 6, with 7 bases in between. Looked up from germline, CDR1 is SNHLY and CDR2 is FYNNEI.

This clone was counted at least ten times. V usage is TRBV11-3 and J usage is TRBJ2-2; unclear D gene. This CDR3 comprises 13 residues. The V gene's germline CDR1 is SGHNT and CDR2 YENEEA. Deletions cut 3 bases from V and 1 base from J, with 3 bases between. CDR3 region: CASSFMNTGELFF. For the CDR3, the DNA is TGTGCCAGCAGCTTTATGAACACCGGGGAGCTGTTTTTT. Drawing the rest from reference TRBV11-3 and TRBJ2-2, the complete variable domain is EAGVVQSPRYKIIEKKQPVAFWCNPISGHNTLYWYLQNLGQGPELLIRYENEEAVDDSQLPKDRFSAERLKGVDSTLKIQPAELGDSAVYLCASSFMNTGELFFGEGSRLTVL.

The table lists this clone with many counts. The rearrangement uses TRBV3-1 and TRBJ1-6; weak D call: TRBD1 (6 bases). The CDR3 has 14 amino acids. The V and J ends lost 2 bases and 4 bases respectively, with 6 bases between them. Germline-derived CDR1 and CDR2 are LGHDT and YNNKEL (reference sequence). The CDR3 loop is CASSQRGYNSPLHF. The CDR3 nucleotides are TGTGCCAGCAGCCAAAGGGGGTATAATTCACCCCTCCACTTT.

This clone was observed at least ten times. The rearrangement links TRBV11-3 to TRBJ2-5; tentative D call: TRBD2 (5 bases). The CDR3 loop spans 15 amino acids. Germline assignment: CDR1 SGHNT and CDR2 YENEEA. Trimming cost V 2 bases and J 0 bases, with 10 bases left between them. The CDR3 is CASSLSRLNQETQYF. Written as DNA, the CDR3 is TGTGCCAGCAGCTTAAGCCGACTAAACCAAGAGACCCAGTACTTC. Filled out from reference TRBV11-3 and TRBJ2-5, the complete variable domain reads EAGVVQSPRYKIIEKKQPVAFWCNPISGHNTLYWYLQNLGQGPELLIRYENEEAVDDSQLPKDRFSAERLKGVDSTLKIQPAELGDSAVYLCASSLSRLNQETQYFGPGTRLLVL.

This clone was recorded a few times. This may arise from a read error, as a much more abundant clone is one base away. The chain combines TRBV6-6 with TRBJ1-5; unclear D gene. The CDR3 has 15 amino acids. V gave up 0 bases and J gave up 3 bases, with 9 bases separating them. CDR1 and CDR2 (germline): MNHNY, SVGAGI (reference sequence). CDR3 loop: CASSYSVPNNQPQHF. In DNA, the CDR3 is TGTGCCAGCAGTTACTCAGTCCCCAACAATCAGCCCCAGCATTTT.

As concerns this clone: One end of the junction does not line up with germline, which may come from a read error. This rearrangement joins TRBV5-8 to TRBJ2-7, with D perhaps given as TRBD1 or TRBD2 (5 bases each). The CDR3 length is 14 residues. In germline, CDR1 is SGHTS, CDR2 YDEGEE. The CDR3, as DNA: TGTGCCAGCAGCTTTAAGGGGAGTTCCTCCGAGCAGCACTTC. Its protein is CASSFKGSSSEQHF.

This clone occurred many times. The chain uses TRBV6-2 or TRBV6-3 and TRBJ2-5; maybe TRBD2 (5 bases). CDR1 and CDR2 from the germline V gene are MNHEY and SVGEGT. The CDR3 has 14 amino acids. V was clipped by 0 bases and J by 3 bases, with 8 bases between them. The CDR3 DNA reads TGTGCCAGCAGTTACTCCACTAGAGAAGAGACCCAGTACTTC. It is translated as CASSYSTREETQYF.